This T cell receptor beta chain was sequenced during a study of cytomegalovirus exposure and HLA in healthy donors. Though probably carrying unrecorded immune exposures, donors were nominally healthy at sampling. Findings and limits, study-wide: Most TCR sequences were seen very rarely across donors, but some public TCRs occurred in many. Most likely, a cluster of highly shared sequence variants arose as a sequencing artifact.

This clone has only a few counts. Antigen specificity is unknown. This CDR3 has 15 residues. V gave up 5 bases and J gave up 0 bases; unmatched junction bases: 2. From germline, CDR1 is PRHDT and CDR2 FYEKMQ (reference sequence). This PCR relied on a set of 60 Vbeta primers and 13 Jbeta primers. Assay: immunoSEQ multiplex PCR; the TCRdb copy retains only in-frame clones and omits some. The table includes 130,000 or so clones, 76% detected once. This chain joins TRBV13 and TRBJ2-2; the match to TRBD2 covers 8 bases. The material sequenced was PBMCs. The TCR was taken from a man between 40 and 49 years old in good health and CMV-seronegative. Written as DNA, the CDR3 is TGTGCCAGCAGCCTCGGGGGGGCGAACACCGGGGAGCTGTTTTTT. Translated: CASSLGGANTGELFF.